This TCR beta chain was sequenced for a study of T-cell memory formation after mild COVID-19 (TCRdb year 2021). Regarding the research as a whole: TCR sequence clusters from the two donors were found to be largely donor specific. T-cell clones expanding and contracting after mild COVID-19 in two donors were tracked by longitudinal TCRalpha and TCRbeta repertoire sequencing. The cohort was made up of two young adult volunteers, one female and one male, who were previously healthy. Study-wide conclusions, independent of this receptor: Only a couple of mild cases were covered by the study, and larger cohorts that include severe cases with pre-infection samples were considered necessary. Some responding clones were detected in pre-infection memory, which suggested that pre-existing cross-reactive memory T cells had joined the SARS-CoV-2 response. Clones contracting from day 15 to 85 had balanced CD4/CD8 phenotypes, while a second wave expanding from day 15 to 37 was biased towards CD4+. SARS-CoV-2 specificity of the second-wave clones peaking on day 37 was not confirmed. Contracting CD4+ clones appeared mostly in the CM and EM memory subsets, whereas CD8+ clones were enriched in EMRA.

This clonotype showed up just a few times. No cognate antigen has been identified for it. No much larger clone exists at a distance of one base, and base qualities are not known. Ficoll-Paque density gradient centrifugation was used to isolate PBMCs. The sample was run on an Illumina NovaSeq 6000. TCRalpha and TCRbeta cDNA libraries were constructed by 5'RACE with constant-segment primers, with sample barcodes and unique molecular identifiers being introduced. Trizol reagent was used to extract RNA from every sample. The libraries were amplified in two PCR steps, and the second step added a second sample barcode and Illumina TruSeq adapters. Sequencing of libraries was performed on an Illumina NovaSeq with 2 x 150 bp paired-end reads. The source study handled its data this way. Demultiplexing of reads and collapsing into UMI-guided consensus sequences were performed with migec v1.2.7. Using mixcr v2.1.11, UMI consensuses were aligned to TRA and TRB V and J templates and then assembled into clonotypes. A clonotype was counted as expanded or contracted only when both edgeR and NoisET called the clonotype significant, with the noise models trained on biological replicates. For edgeR calls, the cutoffs were a false discovery rate-adjusted p below 0.01 and a log2 fold-change threshold of 1. As an exploratory analysis of dynamics, PCA with hierarchical clustering was applied to max-normalized trajectories of the 1000 most abundant clonotypes. Each responding clone was given a CD4 or CD8 phenotype based on the CD4+ and CD8+ repertoires, which had been sequenced separately. TCRdb redid the processing of the public reads, applying fastp at Q25 and MiXCR, and retained in-frame beta chains. Each entry merges the rows of one CDR3 protein and shows their most common DNA and genes. These V and J calls are TCRdb output, not the study's own analysis. The sample records about 310,000 distinct CDR3 sequences, 19% of which are singletons. The ten largest make up about 21% of the sample.

The sequence came from a man between 18 and 35 years old who had mild COVID-19 (a few samples of this study predate the infection). The sample titles of this study are shuffled in the database, so cell type and time point are left out; the donor was told from shared clones. Source material: PBMCs or a T cell subset sorted from them (not recorded which).

The DNA is TGTGCCAGCAGTCCCGGACAGGGGGGGTTCAATCAGCCCCAGCATTTT. Translated, this is CASSPGQGGFNQPQHF. The chain is made from TRBV6-2 or TRBV6-3 and TRBJ1-5; the central 10 bases match TRBD1. The germline V gene supplies CDR1 MNHEY and CDR2 SVGEGT. V lost 5 bases and J lost 3 bases, and the count of bases not matched to a germline gene is 7. Measured from the cysteine to the phenylalanine, the CDR3 is 16 residues long. Only the CDR3 region is kept as DNA, spanning 48 bases read in frame from base 1.